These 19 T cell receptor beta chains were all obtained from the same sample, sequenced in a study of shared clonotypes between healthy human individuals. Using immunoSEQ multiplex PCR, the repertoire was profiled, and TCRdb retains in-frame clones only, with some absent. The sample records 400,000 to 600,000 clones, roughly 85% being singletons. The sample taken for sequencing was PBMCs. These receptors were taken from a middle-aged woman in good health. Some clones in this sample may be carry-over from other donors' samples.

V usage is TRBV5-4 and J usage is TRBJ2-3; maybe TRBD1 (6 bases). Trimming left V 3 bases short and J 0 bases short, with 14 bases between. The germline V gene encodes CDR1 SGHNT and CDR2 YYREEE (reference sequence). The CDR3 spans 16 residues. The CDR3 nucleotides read TGTGCCAGCAGCTCTAAACTTACAGGGAGCACAGATACGCAGTATTTT. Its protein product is CASSSKLTGSTDTQYF.

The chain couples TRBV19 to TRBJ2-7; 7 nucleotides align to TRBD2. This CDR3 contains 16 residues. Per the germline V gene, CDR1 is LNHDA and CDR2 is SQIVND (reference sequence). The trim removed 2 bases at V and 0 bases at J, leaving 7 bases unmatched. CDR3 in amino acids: CASSIRWRESSYEQYF. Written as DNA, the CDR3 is TGTGCCAGTAGTATAAGATGGCGGGAGAGCTCCTACGAGCAGTACTTC.

The CDR3: CASSLVSSGANVLTF. The DNA of the CDR3 is TGTGCCAGCAGCTTAGTGAGCTCTGGGGCCAACGTCCTGACTTTC. This sequence joins TRBV11-1 and TRBJ2-6; D remains unclear. The germline V gene has CDR1 SGHAT and CDR2 FQDESV (reference sequence). V lost 1 base and J lost 0, with 4 bases in between. The CDR3 sequence is 15 residues long.

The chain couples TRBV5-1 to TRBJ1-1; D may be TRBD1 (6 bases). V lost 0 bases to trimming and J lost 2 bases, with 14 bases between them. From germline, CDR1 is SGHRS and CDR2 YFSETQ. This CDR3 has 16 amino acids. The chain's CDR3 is CASSLGPDRPNTEAFF. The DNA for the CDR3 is TGCGCCAGCAGCTTGGGCCCAGACAGGCCTAACACTGAAGCTTTCTTT. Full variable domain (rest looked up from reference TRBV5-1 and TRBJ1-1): KAGVTQTPRYLIKTRGQQVTLSCSPISGHRSVSWYQQTPGQGLQFLFEYFSETQRNKGNFPGRFSGRQFSNSRSEMNVSTLELGDSALYLCASSLGPDRPNTEAFFGQGTRLTVV.

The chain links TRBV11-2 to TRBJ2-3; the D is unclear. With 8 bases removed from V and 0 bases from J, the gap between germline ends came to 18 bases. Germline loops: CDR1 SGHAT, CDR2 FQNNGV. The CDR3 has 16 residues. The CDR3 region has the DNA TGTGCCAGCGGCCAAAAGGGCCTATCTAGCACAGATACGCAGTATTTT. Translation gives CASGQKGLSSTDTQYF.

The CDR3 DNA is TGTGCCAGCAGCCAAGGGGTGTCGGGCAGTCAGTCCTACGAGCAGTACTTC. Translated: CASSQGVSGSQSYEQYF. The V and J genes are TRBV16 and TRBJ2-7; D gene ambiguous. The CDR3 has 17 residues. Deletions cut 2 bases from V and 1 base from J, with 18 bases between. CDR1 KGHSY and CDR2 FQNENV come from the germline V gene. The full variable domain, rest sourced from reference TRBV16 and TRBJ2-7, is GEEVAQTPKHLVRGEGQKAKLYCAPIKGHSYVFWYQQVLKNEFKFLISFQNENVFDETGMPKERFSAKCLPNSPCSLEIQATKLEDSAVYFCASSQGVSGSQSYEQYFGPGTRLTVT.

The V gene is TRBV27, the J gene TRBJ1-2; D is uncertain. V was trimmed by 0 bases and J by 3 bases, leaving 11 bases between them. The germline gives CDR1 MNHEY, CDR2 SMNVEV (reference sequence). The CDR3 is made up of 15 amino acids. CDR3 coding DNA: TGTGCCAGCAGTTTATCGGCCCTCCCATACTATGGCTACACCTTC. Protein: CASSLSALPYYGYTF.

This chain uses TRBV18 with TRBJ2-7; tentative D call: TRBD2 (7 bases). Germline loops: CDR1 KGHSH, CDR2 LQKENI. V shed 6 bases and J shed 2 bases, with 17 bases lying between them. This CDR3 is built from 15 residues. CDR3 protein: CASSSIRGAPYEQYF. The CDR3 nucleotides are TGTGCCAGCTCTTCTATTCGGGGGGCCCCCTACGAGCAGTACTTC.

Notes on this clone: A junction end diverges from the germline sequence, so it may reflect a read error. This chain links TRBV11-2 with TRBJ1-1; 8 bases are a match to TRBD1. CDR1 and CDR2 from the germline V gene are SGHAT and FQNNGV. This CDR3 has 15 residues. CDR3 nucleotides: TGTGCCAACAGCTCCCTAGGTCAGGGGGCTGCTGAAGCTTTCTTT. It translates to CANSSLGQGAAEAFF.

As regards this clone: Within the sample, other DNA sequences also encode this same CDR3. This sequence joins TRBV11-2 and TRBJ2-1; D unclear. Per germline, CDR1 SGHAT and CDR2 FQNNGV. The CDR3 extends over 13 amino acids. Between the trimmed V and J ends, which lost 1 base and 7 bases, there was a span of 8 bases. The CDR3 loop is CASSLGGVNEQFF. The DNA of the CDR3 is TGTGCCAGCAGCTTAGGTGGGGTAAATGAGCAGTTCTTC.

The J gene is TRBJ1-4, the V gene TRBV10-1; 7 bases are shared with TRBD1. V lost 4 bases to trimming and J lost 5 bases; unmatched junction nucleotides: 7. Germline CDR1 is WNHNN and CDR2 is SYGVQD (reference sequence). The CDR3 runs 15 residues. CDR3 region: CASSGPGQRNEKLFF. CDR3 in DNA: TGCGCCAGCAGTGGCCCGGGACAGCGGAATGAAAAACTGTTTTTT.

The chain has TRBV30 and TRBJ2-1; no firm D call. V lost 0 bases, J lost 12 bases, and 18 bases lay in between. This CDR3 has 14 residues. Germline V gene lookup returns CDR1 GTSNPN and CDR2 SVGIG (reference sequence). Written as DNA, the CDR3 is TGTGCCTGGAGTGTAGGTCTGGGGATAGTTGGGCAGTTCTTC. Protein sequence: CAWSVGLGIVGQFF.

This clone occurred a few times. This CDR3 reads CASSLGTGGLWNQPQHF. CDR3 DNA sequence: TGTGCCAGCTCGCTCGGGACAGGGGGCCTGTGGAATCAGCCCCAGCATTTT. The chain couples TRBV18 to TRBJ1-5, with 12 bases fitting TRBD1. Germline V CDR1 and CDR2: KGHSH, LQKENI. CDR3 size: 17 residues. The J segment lost 4 bases and the V segment lost 6 bases, leaving 10 bases of the junction unmatched.

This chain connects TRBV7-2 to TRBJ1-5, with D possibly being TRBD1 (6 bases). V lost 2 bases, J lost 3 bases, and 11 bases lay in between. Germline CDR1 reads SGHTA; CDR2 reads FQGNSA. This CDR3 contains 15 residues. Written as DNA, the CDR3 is TGTGCCAGCAGCTTAACGACAGGAGTCAATCAGCCCCAGCATTTT. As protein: CASSLTTGVNQPQHF.

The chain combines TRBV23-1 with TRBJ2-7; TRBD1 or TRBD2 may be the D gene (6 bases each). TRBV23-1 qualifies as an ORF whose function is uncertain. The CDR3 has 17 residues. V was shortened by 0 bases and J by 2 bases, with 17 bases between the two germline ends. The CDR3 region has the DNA TGCGCCAGCAGTCAATCCGCGGGACACCCTTCCCCCTACGAGCAGTACTTC. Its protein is CASSQSAGHPSPYEQYF.

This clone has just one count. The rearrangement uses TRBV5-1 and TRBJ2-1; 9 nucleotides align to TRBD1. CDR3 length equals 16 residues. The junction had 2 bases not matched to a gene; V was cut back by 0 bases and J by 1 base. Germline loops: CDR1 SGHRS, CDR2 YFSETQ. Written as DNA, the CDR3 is TGCGCCAGCAGCTTGGCCGGACAGGGGTCCTACAATGAGCAGTTCTTC. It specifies CASSLAGQGSYNEQFF.

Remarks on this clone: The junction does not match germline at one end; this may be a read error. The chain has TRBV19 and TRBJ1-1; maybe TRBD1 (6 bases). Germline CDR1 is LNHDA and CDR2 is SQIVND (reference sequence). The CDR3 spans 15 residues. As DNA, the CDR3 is TGTGCCAGTAGTATAGTCCAAGCCAGGACAGTTTCCCCTTCTTTT. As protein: CASSIVQARTVSPSF.

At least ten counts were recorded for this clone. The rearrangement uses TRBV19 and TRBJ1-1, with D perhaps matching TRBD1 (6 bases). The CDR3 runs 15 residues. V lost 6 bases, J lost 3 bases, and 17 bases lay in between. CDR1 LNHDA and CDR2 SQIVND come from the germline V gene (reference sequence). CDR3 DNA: TGTGCCAGTAGACCAAGGGGGGGCTTGGACACTGAAGCTTTCTTT. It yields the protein CASRPRGGLDTEAFF.

The CDR3 sequence: CASRRTGGQADNQPQHF. The CDR3 coding sequence is TGTGCCAGCAGAAGAACAGGGGGCCAGGCGGACAATCAGCCCCAGCATTTT. V and J are TRBV28 and TRBJ1-5, with 9 nucleotides matching TRBD1. This CDR3 region has 17 residues. Germline trimming cut 6 bases from V and 3 bases from J; bases unmatched to any gene: 12. Germline V gene sequence: CDR1 MDHEN, CDR2 SYDVKM. Full variable domain (missing parts from reference TRBV28 and TRBJ1-5): DVKVTQSSRYLVKRTGEKVFLECVQDMDHENMFWYRQDPGLGLRLIYFSYDVKMKEKGDIPEGYSVSREKKERFSLILESASTNQTSMYLCASRRTGGQADNQPQHFGDGTRLSIL.